This T cell receptor beta chain stems from a study of spatial heterogeneity in lung cancer. Study-level findings and limits: Tumoral mutation counts were tracked by counts of expanded intratumoral alpha and beta TCRs.

This CDR3 contains 13 residues. V lost 6 bases to trimming and J lost 6 bases; unmatched junction nucleotides: 4. In the library, each TCR cDNA molecule bore its own unique molecular identifier. TCRdb reprocessed the 5' RACE reads with MiXCR, giving one entry per CDR3 protein. The profile covers under 2,500 distinct CDR3 sequences, with 15% appearing a single time and 33% taken by the ten largest. Indicated time point: sample taken at primary tumor resection. With regard to this clonotype: What it recognizes is unknown.

Here the sequenced sample was lung tumor tissue, taken at surgery. The receptor was derived from a male donor with early-stage non-small cell lung cancer. The chain recombines TRBV12-3 or TRBV12-4 with TRBJ1-5, with TRBD1 identical over 8 bases. The CDR3 coding sequence is TGTGCCAGCAGGGGGACAGGAACTCAGCCCCAGCATTTT. Translating gives CASRGTGTQPQHF.